This paragraph covers one T cell receptor beta chain sequence. This record belongs to a study of blood T cell repertoires in COVID-19. Assay: immunoSEQ multiplex PCR; the TCRdb copy retains only in-frame clones and omits some. The repertoire holds some 250,000 clones, roughly 90% seen once, with about 7% in the top ten. Sequenced material: peripheral blood. The receptor comes from a man in his 60s who had recovered from COVID-19.

CDR3 protein: CASAHDRPVGEYNEQFF. The CDR3 nucleotides read TGTGCCAGCGCCCATGACAGGCCAGTCGGGGAATACAATGAGCAGTTCTTC. This chain uses TRBV5-5 with TRBJ2-1; maybe TRBD1 (6 bases). The CDR3 extends over 17 amino acids. CDR1 SGHKS and CDR2 YYEKEE come from the germline V gene (reference sequence). V was clipped by 7 bases and J by 4 bases, with 24 bases between them.